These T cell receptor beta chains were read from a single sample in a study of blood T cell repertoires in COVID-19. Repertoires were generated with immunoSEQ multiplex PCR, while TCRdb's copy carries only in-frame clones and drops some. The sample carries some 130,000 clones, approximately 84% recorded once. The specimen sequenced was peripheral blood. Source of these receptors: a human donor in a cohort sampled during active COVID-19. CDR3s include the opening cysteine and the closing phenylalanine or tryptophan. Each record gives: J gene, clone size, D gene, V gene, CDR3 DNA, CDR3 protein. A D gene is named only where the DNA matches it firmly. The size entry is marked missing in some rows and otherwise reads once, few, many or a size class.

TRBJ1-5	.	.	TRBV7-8	TGTGCCAGCAGCTTATTGACAGTCAATCAGCCCCAGCATTTT	CASSLLTVNQPQHF
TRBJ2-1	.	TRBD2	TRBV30	TGTGCCGGAAAAGACACGGGGACTAGCGGGATCAATGAGCAGTTCTTC	CAGKDTGTSGINEQFF
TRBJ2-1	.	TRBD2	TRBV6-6	TGTGCCAGCAGTTACGGACTAGCGGGAACAGGTGAGCAGTTCTTC	CASSYGLAGTGEQFF
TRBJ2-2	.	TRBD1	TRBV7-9	TGTGCCAGCAGGGCCGGGACAGGTCTCGGCGGGGAGCTGTTTTTT	CASRAGTGLGGELFF
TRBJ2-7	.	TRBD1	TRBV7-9	TGTGCCAGCAGCGACCGGGACAGCCTCTACGAGCAGTACTTC	CASSDRDSLYEQYF
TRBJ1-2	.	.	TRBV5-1	TGCGCCAGCAGCTTGGACAGCATTCCTAACTATGGCTACACCTTC	CASSLDSIPNYGYTF
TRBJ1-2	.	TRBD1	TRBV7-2	TGTGCCAGCAGCTTAAGACAGGGCGGAGGCTACACCTTC	CASSLRQGGGYTF
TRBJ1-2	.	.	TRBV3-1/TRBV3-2	TGTGCCAGCAGCCAAGACAGGGCCAGCTATGGCTACACCTTC	CASSQDRASYGYTF
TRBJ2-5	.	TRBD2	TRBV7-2	TGTGCCAGCAGCAATCTAGCGGGGAGGGAGACCCAGTACTTC	CASSNLAGRETQYF
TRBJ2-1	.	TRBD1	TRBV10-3	TGTGCCATCAGAGGACAGGGTATTGGTGAGCAGTTCTTC	CAIRGQGIGEQFF
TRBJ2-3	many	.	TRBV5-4	TGTGCCAGCAGAGACGGAGGAGATACGCAGTATTTT	CASRDGGDTQYF
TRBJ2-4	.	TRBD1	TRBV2	TGTGCCAGCAGTGGAGACAGGGTAATGGTCAAAAACATTCAGTACTTC	CASSGDRVMVKNIQYF
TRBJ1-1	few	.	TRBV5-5	TGTGCCAGCAGCCCTACCACGCGGCTTGGGGCTTTCTTT	CASSPTTRLGAFF
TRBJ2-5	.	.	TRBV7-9	TGTGCCAGCAGCTTAACGCTAGACCAAGAGACCCAGTACTTC	CASSLTLDQETQYF
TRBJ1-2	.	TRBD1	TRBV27	TGTGCCAGCCGGGGGACAGGGAATTGGATGGGCTACACCTTC	CASRGTGNWMGYTF
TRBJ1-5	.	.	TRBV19	TGTGCCAGTAGTATTCAGGGCTGGGATCAGCCCCAGCATTTT	CASSIQGWDQPQHF
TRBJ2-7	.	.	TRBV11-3	TGTGCCAGCAGTGGGGTAGAGGGCGAGCAGTACTTC	CASSGVEGEQYF
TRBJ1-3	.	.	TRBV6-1	TGTGCCAGCAGTGACCCCCAGGGCGCCGCTGGAAACACCATATATTTT	CASSDPQGAAGNTIYF
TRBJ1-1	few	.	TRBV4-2	TGTGCCAGCAGCCCCGCCGACCGGGTGAACACTGAAGCTTTCTTT	CASSPADRVNTEAFF
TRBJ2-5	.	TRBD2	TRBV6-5	TGTGCCAGCAAACCGGGACTAGCGGGAGAAGAGACCCAGTACTTC	CASKPGLAGEETQYF
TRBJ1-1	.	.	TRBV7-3	TGTGCCAGCAGCGTTTCGGGAGCGGGGAACACTGAAGCTTTCTTT	CASSVSGAGNTEAFF
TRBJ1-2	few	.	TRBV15	TGTGCCACCAGCAGAGCCTTAAGCACTATCAGTGGCTACACCTTC	CATSRALSTISGYTF
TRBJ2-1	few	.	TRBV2	TGTGCCAGCTTTGGGGGGGCAGGGCGACGAAACGAGCAGTTCTTC	CASFGGAGRRNEQFF
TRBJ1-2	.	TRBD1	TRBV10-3	TGTGCCACCCACGGGGGGACAGGGGGCGATGGCTACACCTTC	CATHGGTGGDGYTF
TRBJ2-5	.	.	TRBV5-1	TGCGCCAGCAGCTTGGCCGTCCAAGAGACCCAGTACTTC	CASSLAVQETQYF
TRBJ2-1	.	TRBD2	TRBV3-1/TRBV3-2	TGTGCCAGCAGCCAAGGTTGGCGGGAGAGAGACAATGAGCAGTTCTTC	CASSQGWRERDNEQFF
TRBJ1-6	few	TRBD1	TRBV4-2	TGTGCCAGCAGCCAAGAGACAGGGGTAAATTCACCCCTCCACTTT	CASSQETGVNSPLHF
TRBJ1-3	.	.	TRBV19	TGTGCCAGTACCGAGATGAGTTTTGGAAACACCATATATTTT	CASTEMSFGNTIYF
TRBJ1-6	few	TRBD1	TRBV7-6	TGTGCCAGCAGCTTGGCCGGGACAGGGAATTCACCCCTCCACTTT	CASSLAGTGNSPLHF
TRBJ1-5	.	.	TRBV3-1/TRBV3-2	TGTGCCAGCAGCCCATGTGGCAATCAGCCCCAGCATTTT	CASSPCGNQPQHF
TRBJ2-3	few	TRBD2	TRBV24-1	TGTGCCACCGCGGGGGGGGGATCAAGAGCGCAGTATTTT	CATAGGGSRAQYF
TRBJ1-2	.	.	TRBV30	TGTGCCTGGAGCGGCGGCGGGGGCTACACCTTC	CAWSGGGGYTF
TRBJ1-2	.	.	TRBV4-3	TGCGCCAGCAGCCAAGACGTAGGGGAGGCTTATGGCTACACCTTC	CASSQDVGEAYGYTF
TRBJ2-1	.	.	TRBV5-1	TGCGCCAGCAGCTCGGGACGGGAGCCGCATGAGCAGTTCTTC	CASSSGREPHEQFF
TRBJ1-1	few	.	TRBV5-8	TGTGCCAGCAGCTTGGGGGGGGTGATGAACACTGAAGCTTTCTTT	CASSLGGVMNTEAFF
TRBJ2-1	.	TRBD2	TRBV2	TGTGCCAGCAGTGGGGGAGGGAATGAGCAGTTCTTC	CASSGGGNEQFF
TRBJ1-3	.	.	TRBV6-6	TGTGCCAGCAGGGATACGGACATCTCTGGAAACACCATATATTTT	CASRDTDISGNTIYF
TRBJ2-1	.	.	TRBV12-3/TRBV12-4	TGTGCCAGCGGGGGGGCCAGGGCTGGTGAGCAGTTCTTC	CASGGARAGEQFF
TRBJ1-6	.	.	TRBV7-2	TGTGCCAGCAGCTTAGCCGGGACAAGCAGTTCACCCCTCCACTTT	CASSLAGTSSSPLHF
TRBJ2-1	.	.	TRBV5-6	TGTGCCAGCACCAATGGCCCCTACAATGAGCAGTTCTTC	CASTNGPYNEQFF
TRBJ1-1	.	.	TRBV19	TGTGCCAGTAGTCGCACCAGGGAAAGGGCTGAAGCTTTCTTT	CASSRTRERAEAFF
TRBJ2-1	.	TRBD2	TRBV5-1	TGCGCCAGCAGGAACCAGCGGGGGGGCCGGGGTCGGCAGTTCTTC	CASRNQRGGRGRQFF
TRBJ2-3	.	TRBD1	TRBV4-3	TGCGCCAGCAGCCAAGAAACAGGGGGAAGCCCAGATACGCAGTATTTT	CASSQETGGSPDTQYF
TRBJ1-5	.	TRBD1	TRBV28	TGTGCCAGCAGGGACGGGACAGTCAATCAGCCCCAGCATTTT	CASRDGTVNQPQHF
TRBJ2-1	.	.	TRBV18	TGTGCCAGCTCACCGTTATCGAGCTCCTACAATGAGCAGTTCTTC	CASSPLSSSYNEQFF
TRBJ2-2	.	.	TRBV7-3	TGTGCCAGCAGCTTTGGGGCCCACACCGGGGAGCTGTTTTTT	CASSFGAHTGELFF
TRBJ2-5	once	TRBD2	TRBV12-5	TGTGCTAGTGGTTCTTCCGGCGGGGGAGAGACCCAGTACTTC	CASGSSGGGETQYF
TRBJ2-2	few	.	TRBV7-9	TGTGCCAGCAGCTTCTCTTGGGAGCTGTTTTTT	CASSFSWELFF